A selection of T cell receptor beta chains follows, all from one sample in a study of T-cell reconstitution after alpha-beta-depleted transplantation in children. TCRdb reanalysed the PCR reads using MiXCR and keeps one entry per CDR3 protein. This sample has some 390,000 distinct CDR3 sequences, with about a fifth found just once. The source was PBMCs from the stem cell graft donor, collected from the stem cell graft. The receptor set was obtained from a human donor who donated a stem cell graft to a child with acute myeloid leukemia. Each CDR3 is given with its conserved first and last residue. Fields, in order: J gene, D gene, V gene, clone size, CDR3 protein, CDR3 DNA. A D gene is named only where the DNA matches it firmly. Clone sizes are given selectively: once, few, many, or a class where the clone is expanded.

TRBJ2-7	TRBD2	TRBV28	NA	CASSPSLAGGYEQYF	TGTGCCAGCAGTCCGTCACTAGCGGGAGGCTACGAGCAGTACTTC
TRBJ1-4	NA	TRBV12-5	NA	CASGLAGRNEKLFF	TGTGCTAGTGGTTTGGCAGGGCGTAATGAAAAACTGTTTTTT
TRBJ2-1	NA	TRBV15	few	CATSRDTSSKSSYNEQFF	TGTGCCACCAGCAGAGATACATCATCCAAGAGCTCCTACAATGAGCAGTTCTTC
TRBJ1-2	TRBD1	TRBV12-3/TRBV12-4	NA	CASSLIRGQAAGYTF	TGTGCCAGCAGTTTAATAAGGGGACAGGCGGCTGGCTACACCTTC
TRBJ2-3	NA	TRBV7-2	NA	CAGRSSSTDTQYF	TGTGCCGGACGAAGCTCTAGCACAGATACGCAGTATTTT
TRBJ2-7	TRBD2	TRBV6-5	many	CASSYSIQSSGRTYEQYF	TGTGCCAGCAGTTACTCGATTCAGTCCAGCGGGAGAACCTACGAGCAGTACTTC
TRBJ2-3	NA	TRBV10-3	large	CAISETLATKPTDTQYF	TGTGCCATCAGTGAGACGCTAGCGACCAAACCCACAGATACGCAGTATTTT
TRBJ2-7	TRBD2	TRBV6-2/TRBV6-3	few	CASRRGASGYEQYF	TGTGCCAGCAGAAGGGGTGCTAGCGGGTACGAGCAGTACTTC
TRBJ2-7	TRBD1	TRBV9	NA	CASSVETGGYEQYF	TGTGCCAGCAGCGTCGAGACAGGGGGCTACGAGCAGTACTTC
TRBJ2-7	NA	TRBV25-1	NA	CATGSYEQYF	TGTGCCACAGGCTCCTACGAGCAGTACTTC
TRBJ2-2	NA	TRBV2	NA	CASTGDTGELFF	TGTGCCAGCACGGGGGACACCGGGGAGCTGTTTTTT
TRBJ2-1	TRBD2	TRBV5-1	few	CASTSSGSSGNEQFF	TGCGCCAGCACTAGTAGCGGGAGTTCTGGTAATGAGCAGTTCTTC